These T cell receptor beta chains were read from a single sample in a study of beta chain features in type 1 diabetes. The repertoire was sequenced with immunoSEQ multiplex PCR; TCRdb's copy has only in-frame clones and lacks some. Of under 300,000 clones in the sample, 11% were seen once. Specimen: naive CD4+ T cells from blood. These receptors all stem from a man aged 25 to 45 with type 1 diabetes. The CDR3 runs from the conserved cysteine through the conserved F or W. A D gene is named only where the DNA matches it firmly.

TRBV23-1	-	TRBJ2-3	CASRREVSTDTQYF
TRBV5-1	-	TRBJ2-2	CASSLVAVANTGELFF
TRBV4-2	-	TRBJ2-5	CASSQDLLRETQYF
TRBV4-2	TRBD2	TRBJ2-1	CASSQEGGTSGHNEQFF
TRBV29-1	-	TRBJ2-2	CSVRQGGGTGELFF
TRBV11-2	-	TRBJ2-5	CASSLYRWRGQETQYF
TRBV6-5	TRBD1	TRBJ2-7	CASSSTHTGAHEQYF
TRBV5-6	-	TRBJ2-5	CASSLPGNQETQYF
TRBV4-2	-	TRBJ1-2	CASSLPEFYGYTF
TRBV5-6	-	TRBJ2-1	CASSLGWRFEQFF
TRBV7-8	TRBD1	TRBJ2-5	CASSPYRGRQETQYF
TRBV9	TRBD2	TRBJ2-1	CASSLTSGGVNEQFF
TRBV19	TRBD1	TRBJ1-2	CASSSGTASRYGYTF
TRBV18	-	TRBJ2-7	CASSPPSVYEQYF
TRBV6-6	TRBD1	TRBJ1-5	CASSYSGQGSNQPQHF
TRBV9	TRBD1	TRBJ2-3	CASTGGQGMSDTQYF
TRBV9	TRBD2	TRBJ2-3	CASSPRTSGTDTQYF
TRBV15	-	TRBJ1-5	CATSMRQNQPQHF
TRBV18	TRBD1	TRBJ1-6	CASSPPGQGYSPLHF
TRBV30	TRBD1	TRBJ1-6	CACLTGTSSPLHF
TRBV6-6	TRBD1	TRBJ1-5	CASRGPGQGDQPQHF
TRBV10-3	TRBD2	TRBJ2-3	CAISEAGSTDTQYF
TRBV7-2	-	TRBJ2-3	CASSLGSKHRDTQYF